This entry lists 13 T cell receptor beta chains sequenced from one sample in a study of T-cell reconstitution after alpha-beta-depleted transplantation in children. The library targeted TCRbeta and was prepared with unique molecular identifiers. TCRdb fed the PCR reads into MiXCR, producing one record per CDR3 protein. The table records about 640,000 distinct CDR3 sequences, 10% to 15% of them present only once. The sequences come from PBMCs, mostly from graft donor cells, collected 360 days after TCRalphabeta/CD19-depleted stem cell transplant. The receptors were sampled from a male patient younger than 18 who had a stem cell transplant for acute myeloid leukemia, so the T cells may come from the graft donor.

This clonotype has at least ten counts. The V call is TRBV29-1, the J call TRBJ1-1, with 7 bases identical to TRBD1. Germline V gene sequence: CDR1 SQVTM, CDR2 ANQGSEA. This CDR3 contains 14 residues. Trimming cost V 5 bases and J 3 bases; bases outside gene matches: 9. The CDR3 here is CSVWVGGGYTEAFF. DNA of the CDR3: TGCAGCGTTTGGGTAGGGGGCGGATACACTGAAGCTTTCTTT.

This clonotype came up a few times. V gene TRBV10-3 combines with J gene TRBJ2-7; D is possibly TRBD2 (5 bases). Per the germline V gene, CDR1 is ENHRY and CDR2 is SYGVKD. V was cut by 6 bases and J by 0 bases, with 12 bases left in between. The CDR3 sequence is 14 residues long. CDR3 loop: CAIRTTGNSYEQYF. CDR3 in DNA: TGTGCCATCAGAACGACCGGGAACTCCTACGAGCAGTACTTC.

The gene calls are TRBV4-1 and TRBJ2-3; 9 nucleotides line up with TRBD1. The CDR3 length is 22 residues. Trimming took 2 bases from V and 6 from J; bases not matched to a gene: 27. Germline V gene sequence: CDR1 MGHRA, CDR2 YSYEKL. The CDR3 protein is CASSQQRPGRGQVGTGRDTQYF. CDR3 bases: TGCGCCAGCAGCCAACAGAGGCCGGGGAGGGGCCAGGTGGGGACAGGGCGCGATACGCAGTATTTT.

This clonotype has more than one count but fewer than ten. The gene calls are TRBV10-2 and TRBJ2-5; D gene uncertain. Trimming cost V 5 bases and J 1 base, with 8 bases left between them. CDR1 WSHSY and CDR2 SAAADI come from the germline V gene. This CDR3 has 13 residues. The CDR3 loop reads CASSRNSQETQYF. In DNA, the CDR3 is TGCGCCAGCAGTAGGAACAGCCAAGAGACCCAGTACTTC.

This clonotype was detected a few times. The chain has TRBV2 and TRBJ2-3; 9 bases fit TRBD2. Germline CDR1 and CDR2: SNHLY and FYNNEI. The ends lost 7 bases at V and 7 bases at J; junction bases unmatched: 12. The CDR3 extends over 15 amino acids. The CDR3 DNA sequence: TGTGCCAGCAACCCACAGGCGGGAGGGTTTCATACGCAGTATTTT. This encodes CASNPQAGGFHTQYF.

This clonotype was seen repeatedly, ten times or more. The chain links TRBV29-1 to TRBJ2-5; D is possibly TRBD2 (7 bases). CDR3 length: 11 residues. Trimming left V 7 bases short and J 4 bases short, with 10 bases between. CDR1 is SQVTM and CDR2 is ANQGSEA in the germline V gene. In DNA form, the CDR3 reads TGCAGCGGGGGGGGCGGAGAGACCCAGTACTTC. Translating gives CSGGGGETQYF.

This clonotype showed up many times. The V call is TRBV28, the J call TRBJ2-5; 10 bases are shared with TRBD1. Per germline, CDR1 MDHEN and CDR2 SYDVKM. The CDR3 runs 14 residues. Trimming at V came to 5 bases and at J to 5 bases, leaving 5 bases not matched to a gene. Here the CDR3 reads CASSPLGQGETQYF. Here the CDR3 DNA reads TGTGCCAGCAGTCCGCTGGGACAGGGGGAGACCCAGTACTTC.

This clonotype was observed a handful of times. V is TRBV6-2 or TRBV6-3 and J is TRBJ2-5, with TRBD2 identical over 12 bases. Unmatched junction bases numbered 15, after V lost 2 bases and J lost 5 bases. CDR1 MNHEY and CDR2 SVGEGT come from the germline V gene. CDR3 length: 19 amino acids. The CDR3 here is CASSYQNPGTSGYGETQYF. The CDR3 DNA sequence: TGTGCCAGCAGTTACCAAAATCCCGGGACTAGCGGGTACGGGGAGACCCAGTACTTC.

This clonotype appeared a single time. The chain recombines TRBV7-6 with TRBJ1-2; no clear D. V shed 3 bases and J shed 0 bases, with 8 bases lying between them. CDR1 SGHVS and CDR2 FNYEAQ come from the germline V gene. The CDR3 covers 14 residues. The CDR3 bases are TGTGCCAGCAGCTTGACGGACTCTAACTATGGCTACACCTTC. Translating gives CASSLTDSNYGYTF. Full variable domain (rest looked up from reference TRBV7-6 and TRBJ1-2): GAGVSQSPRYKVTKRGQDVALRCDPISGHVSLYWYRQALGQGPEFLTYFNYEAQQDKSGLPNDRFSAERPEGSISTLTIQRTEQRDSAMYRCASSLTDSNYGYTFGSGTRLTVV.

This clonotype was counted between two and nine times. The chain uses TRBV7-2 and TRBJ2-3; D not certain. The V gene's germline CDR1 is SGHTA and CDR2 FQGNSA. Trimming took 5 bases from V and 0 from J, leaving 9 bases between them. The CDR3 runs 14 residues. This CDR3 is CASSLPISTDTQYF. DNA for the CDR3: TGTGCCAGCAGCCTTCCCATTAGCACAGATACGCAGTATTTT. The full variable domain, with the rest looked up from reference TRBV7-2 and TRBJ2-3, is GAGVSQSPSNKVTEKGKDVELRCDPISGHTALYWYRQSLGQGLEFLIYFQGNSAPDKSGLPSDRFSAERTGGSVSTLTIQRTQQEDSAVYLCASSLPISTDTQYFGPGTRLTVL.

This clonotype occurred many times. J is TRBJ2-1 and V is TRBV28; D not resolved. Trimming removed 4 bases from V and 8 bases from J, with 12 bases in between. The CDR3 loop spans 13 amino acids. Germline loops: CDR1 MDHEN, CDR2 SYDVKM. CDR3 amino acids: CASSWVGRHEQFF. As DNA, the CDR3 is TGTGCCAGCAGTTGGGTGGGTAGGCATGAGCAGTTCTTC.

This clonotype appeared a few times. The V and J genes are TRBV7-3 and TRBJ2-5, with D perhaps TRBD2 (5 bases). The CDR3 is 14 amino acids. Between the trimmed V and J ends, which lost 5 bases and 1 base, there was a span of 11 bases. Germline CDR1 is SGHTA and CDR2 is FQGTGA. The CDR3 DNA reads as TGTGCCAGCAGCGAGGACGGGGTCCAAGAGACCCAGTACTTC. Encoded protein: CASSEDGVQETQYF.

This clonotype was observed many times. V gene TRBV11-1 combines with J gene TRBJ2-1, with D maybe TRBD1 (5 bases). Germline assignment: CDR1 SGHAT and CDR2 FQDESV (reference sequence). The CDR3 is 15 amino acids. Trimming removed 2 bases from V and 4 bases from J, with 12 bases in between. The CDR3 sequence: CASSLLLTVYNEQFF. As DNA, the CDR3 is TGTGCCAGCAGCTTACTACTGACAGTTTACAATGAGCAGTTCTTC. Supplemented by reference TRBV11-1 and TRBJ2-1, the full variable domain reads EAEVAQSPRYKITEKSQAVAFWCDPISGHATLYWYRQILGQGPELLVQFQDESVVDDSQLPKDRFSAERLKGVDSTLKIQPAELGDSAMYLCASSLLLTVYNEQFFGPGTRLTVL.